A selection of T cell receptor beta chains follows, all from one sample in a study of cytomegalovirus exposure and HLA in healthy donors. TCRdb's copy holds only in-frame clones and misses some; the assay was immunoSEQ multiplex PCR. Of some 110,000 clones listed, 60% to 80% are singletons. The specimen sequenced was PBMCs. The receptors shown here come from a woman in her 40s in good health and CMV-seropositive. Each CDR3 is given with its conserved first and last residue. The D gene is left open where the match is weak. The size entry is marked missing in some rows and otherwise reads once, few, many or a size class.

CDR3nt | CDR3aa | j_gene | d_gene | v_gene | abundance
TGTGCCAGCAATCCAGGATTCTTCGAGCAGTACTTC | CASNPGFFEQYF | TRBJ2-7 | . | TRBV2 | .
TGTGCCAGCAGTTCTTACAGGGCGGGCACTGAAGCTTTCTTT | CASSSYRAGTEAFF | TRBJ1-1 | . | TRBV27 | .
TGCGCCGGAGGAAGGGGGCCTAACTATGGCTACACCTTC | CAGGRGPNYGYTF | TRBJ1-2 | TRBD1 | TRBV29-1 | .
TGTGCCAGCAGCTTAGTCCAGGCTTCAGGCGATGAGCAGTTCTTC | CASSLVQASGDEQFF | TRBJ2-1 | . | TRBV7-9 | .
TGTGCCAGCACCAATCGACTAGCGGGGGCCTACGAGCAGTACTTC | CASTNRLAGAYEQYF | TRBJ2-7 | TRBD2 | TRBV7-2 | .
TGTGCCAGCGAAGGAACGGGGGGTCTCAGTTGGTGGTGGGGGCTAACGGTCTACACTGAAGCTTTCTTT | CASEGTGGLSWWWGLTVYTEAFF | TRBJ1-1 | . | TRBV2 | .
TGCGCCAGCAGCTTGGAACTAGCGGGGGCGGATACGCAGTATTTT | CASSLELAGADTQYF | TRBJ2-3 | TRBD2 | TRBV5-1 | .
TGCGCCAGCAGCCAAGGCACAGGGGCAACTGGAAACACCATATATTTT | CASSQGTGATGNTIYF | TRBJ1-3 | TRBD1 | TRBV4-1 | .
TGTGCCAGCAGCCGAACGGGACAGGGCAACTACGAGCAGTACTTC | CASSRTGQGNYEQYF | TRBJ2-7 | TRBD1 | TRBV5-6 | .
TGCGTCAGCAGCTTGGTATCCCGGGAGGGCAGCGAGCAGTTCTTC | CVSSLVSREGSEQFF | TRBJ2-1 | TRBD2 | TRBV5-1 | .
TGTGCCAGCAGCCCCCGACTAGCGGGGAGCCTTCAAGAGACCCAGTACTTC | CASSPRLAGSLQETQYF | TRBJ2-5 | TRBD2 | TRBV7-7 | .
TGTGCCAGCGCAGGACAGGGGGCGGTGGCTGGAAACACCATATATTTT | CASAGQGAVAGNTIYF | TRBJ1-3 | TRBD1 | TRBV7-2 | .
TGTGCCAGCAGTCTCCGGGAGAGGTACGAGCAGTACTTC | CASSLRERYEQYF | TRBJ2-7 | . | TRBV27 | few
TGCAGCGCAAGGGGACAGGGGGATGTGGAAAAACTGTTTTTT | CSARGQGDVEKLFF | TRBJ1-4 | TRBD1 | TRBV29-1 | .
TGTGCCAGCAGCGCCCAGAACACTGAAGCTTTCTTT | CASSAQNTEAFF | TRBJ1-1 | . | TRBV9 | .
TGTGCCAGCAGCTCTGGACAGGGCGGGAATCAGCCCCAGCATTTT | CASSSGQGGNQPQHF | TRBJ1-5 | TRBD1 | TRBV28 | once
TGTGCCAGCAGTTTAATAGCGGGAGCTGCCCACGAGCAGTACTTC | CASSLIAGAAHEQYF | TRBJ2-7 | TRBD2 | TRBV27 | .
TGCAGCGTTGAAGAGGGCTGGGGAGGCGAGACCCAGTACTTC | CSVEEGWGGETQYF | TRBJ2-5 | . | TRBV29-1 | .
TGTGCCAGCAGTGTCGAGGGGAACACTGAAGCTTTCTTT | CASSVEGNTEAFF | TRBJ1-1 | . | TRBV6-4 | few
TGTGCCAGCTCACCACAGGGGGCGCGATTTTATGAGCAGTTCTTC | CASSPQGARFYEQFF | TRBJ2-1 | TRBD1 | TRBV18 | once
TGTTCCAGCAGCTTAGGATACCCAACAAGGGGTCAAGAGACCCAGTACTTC | CSSSLGYPTRGQETQYF | TRBJ2-5 | . | TRBV7-9 | .
TGCGCCAGCAGCTTGGGCAGGGGGATGAACACTGAAGCTTTCTTT | CASSLGRGMNTEAFF | TRBJ1-1 | TRBD1 | TRBV5-1 | .
TGTGCCAGCAGTTTTGTCACAGGGAATCAGCCCCAGCATTTT | CASSFVTGNQPQHF | TRBJ1-5 | . | TRBV6-1 | .
TGTGCCAGCAGTGAAGGGGGAGGCACTGAAGCTTTCTTT | CASSEGGGTEAFF | TRBJ1-1 | . | TRBV6-1 | .
TGTGCCAGCAGCTTAAGGACCCCAGGGGCAAGGAACACTGAAGCTTTCTTT | CASSLRTPGARNTEAFF | TRBJ1-1 | . | TRBV7-8 | .
TGTGCCAGCAGTGTGGACAGGGGAGGCCGGGGTCAGCCCCAGCATTTT | CASSVDRGGRGQPQHF | TRBJ1-5 | TRBD1 | TRBV28 | few
TGTGCCAGCATCTCTCAAGACTCTTACGAGCAGTACTTC | CASISQDSYEQYF | TRBJ2-7 | . | TRBV6-6 | .